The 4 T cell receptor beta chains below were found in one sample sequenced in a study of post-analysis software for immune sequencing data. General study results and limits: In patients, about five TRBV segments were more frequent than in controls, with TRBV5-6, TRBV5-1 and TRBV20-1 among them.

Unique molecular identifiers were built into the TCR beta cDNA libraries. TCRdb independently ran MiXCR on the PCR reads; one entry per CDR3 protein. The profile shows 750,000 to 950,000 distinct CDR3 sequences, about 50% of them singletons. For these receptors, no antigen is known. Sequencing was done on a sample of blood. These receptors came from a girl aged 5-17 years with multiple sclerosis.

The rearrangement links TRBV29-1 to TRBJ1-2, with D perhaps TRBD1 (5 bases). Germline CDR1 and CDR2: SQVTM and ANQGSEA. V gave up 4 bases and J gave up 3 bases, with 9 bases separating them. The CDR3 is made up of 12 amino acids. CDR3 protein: CSVGDGYYGYTF. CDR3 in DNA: TGCAGCGTTGGGGACGGATACTATGGCTACACCTTC.

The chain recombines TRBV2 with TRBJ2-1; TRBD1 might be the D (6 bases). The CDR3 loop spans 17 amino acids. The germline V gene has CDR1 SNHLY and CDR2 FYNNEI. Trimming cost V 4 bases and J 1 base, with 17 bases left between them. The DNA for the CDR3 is TGTGCCAGCAGTGCAGAGGGACACTCACTGTCCTACAATGAGCAGTTCTTC. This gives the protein CASSAEGHSLSYNEQFF.

The CDR3 DNA follows: TGTGCCAGCAGTCTTACGACAGGGCCGGCCTACGAGCAGTACTTC. Its translation: CASSLTTGPAYEQYF. This chain connects TRBV27 to TRBJ2-7, with 7 bases aligning to TRBD1. CDR1 and CDR2 (germline): MNHEY, SMNVEV (reference sequence). The CDR3 sequence is 15 residues long. The V and J ends lost 5 bases and 2 bases, in that order; junction bases with no gene match: 9.

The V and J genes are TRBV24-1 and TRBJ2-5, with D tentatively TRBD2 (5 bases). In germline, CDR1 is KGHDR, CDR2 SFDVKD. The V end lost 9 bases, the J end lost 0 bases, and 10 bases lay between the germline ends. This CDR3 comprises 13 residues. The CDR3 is CATRGGDQETQYF. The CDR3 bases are TGTGCCACCCGCGGAGGTGACCAAGAGACCCAGTACTTC.